The 27 T cell receptor beta chains below were found in one sample sequenced in a study of radiation and T cells in renal cell carcinoma (TCRdb year 2020). The time point label on this specimen signifies: blood 2 weeks post-SBRT. This specimen's treatment or condition label, interpreted: 15 Gy SBRT to primary tumor, nephrectomy 4 weeks later. Receptor amplification or capture employed the immunoSEQ multiplex PCR assay. This immuneACCESS table, as held by TCRdb, lists in-frame sequences with V and J called but not all clones. Of the missing ones, under half trace to an unresolved V gene in checked studies; the others have no known cause. This sample holds about 150,000 clones; around 90% were observed only once. 13% of the sample belongs to the ten largest clones. The sequences come from blood, collected from a patient whose treatment included radiotherapy and nephrectomy. These receptor sequences come from a woman in her forties or fifties with renal cell carcinoma.

This clone is a singleton in its sample. This sequence joins TRBV19 and TRBJ2-3; D tentatively reads TRBD1 or TRBD2 (5 bases each). The germline gives CDR1 LNHDA, CDR2 SQIVND (reference sequence). The CDR3 is 13 residues long. V was trimmed by 7 bases and J by 8 bases, leaving 16 bases between them. The CDR3 DNA reads as TGTGCCAGTACCACTTCCGGGGCGGGTACGCAGTATTTT. Amino acids: CASTTSGAGTQYF.

This chain uses TRBV29-1 with TRBJ2-3, with 11 bases matching TRBD2. There are 14 residues in the CDR3. Losses at the gene ends were 3 bases for V and 4 bases for J; bases not matched to a gene: 3. The germline V gene has CDR1 SQVTM and CDR2 ANQGSEA. As DNA, the CDR3 is TGCAGCGTTGAGACTAGCGGGGCCCCAGATACGCAGTATTTT. It encodes CSVETSGAPDTQYF.

This sequence joins TRBV10-3 and TRBJ2-7; 9 bases agree with TRBD1. In germline, CDR1 is ENHRY, CDR2 SYGVKD. The ends lost 7 bases at V and 2 bases at J; junction bases unmatched: 6. The CDR3 is 14 residues long. The CDR3 loop is CAINGQGSTYEQYF. Written as DNA, the CDR3 is TGTGCCATCAATGGACAGGGGAGTACCTACGAGCAGTACTTC.

The chain combines TRBV18 with TRBJ2-7; 8 positions agree with TRBD1. This CDR3 is built from 14 residues. The germline gives CDR1 KGHSH, CDR2 LQKENI. Trimming removed 2 bases from V and 1 base from J; junction bases left unmatched: 1. Here the CDR3 reads CASSPRTGSYEQYF. As DNA, the CDR3 is TGTGCCAGCTCACCAAGGACAGGGTCCTACGAGCAGTACTTC.

The chain couples TRBV9 to TRBJ2-2, with 8 bases that match TRBD2. The J segment lost 4 bases and the V segment lost 3 bases, leaving 5 bases of the junction unmatched. Germline CDR1 and CDR2: SGDLS and YYNGEE. This CDR3 is built from 15 residues. The CDR3 loop reads CASSGELAATGELFF. CDR3 nucleotide sequence: TGTGCCAGCAGCGGGGAACTAGCGGCCACCGGGGAGCTGTTTTTT.

This chain connects TRBV7-3 to TRBJ1-6; no definite D call. Looked up from germline, CDR1 is SGHTA and CDR2 is FQGTGA. The length of the CDR3 is 11 residues. Trimming pared 6 bases from V and 9 bases from J, leaving 6 bases between. The CDR3 spells CASRATSPLHF. CDR3 coding DNA: TGTGCCAGCAGGGCCACTTCACCCCTCCACTTT.

The chain uses TRBV7-2 and TRBJ2-2; D remains ambiguous. The germline V and J ends were trimmed by 5 bases and 8 bases, with 9 bases remaining between them. Looked up from germline, CDR1 is SGHTA and CDR2 is FQGNSA. The CDR3 spans 12 residues. This chain's CDR3 is CASSPPWGELFF. CDR3 nucleotide sequence: TGTGCCAGCAGCCCCCCCTGGGGGGAGCTGTTTTTT.

The rearrangement joins TRBV30 to TRBJ2-1; 8 nucleotides agree with TRBD2. There are 12 residues in the CDR3. The V and J ends lost 4 bases and 11 bases, in that order; junction bases with no gene match: 7. The germline V gene encodes CDR1 GTSNPN and CDR2 SVGIG (reference sequence). The CDR3 loop reads CAWNHLAGKQFF. The CDR3 DNA reads as TGTGCCTGGAATCATCTAGCGGGTAAGCAGTTCTTC. Filled out from reference TRBV30 and TRBJ2-1, the complete variable domain reads SQTIHQWPATLVQPVGSPLSLECTVEGTSNPNLYWYRQAAGRGLQLLFYSVGIGQISSEVPQNLSASRPQDRQFILSSKKLLLSDSGFYLCAWNHLAGKQFFGPGTRLTVL.

This chain links TRBV13 with TRBJ1-6, with 9 bases fitting TRBD1. V was clipped by 5 bases and J by 6 bases; unmatched bases: 8. CDR1 is PRHDT and CDR2 is FYEKMQ in the germline V gene (reference sequence). The CDR3 runs to 16 residues. In DNA form, the CDR3 reads TGTGCCAGCAGCATGGGGACAGGGTCCGGTAATTCACCCCTCCACTTT. Amino acid sequence: CASSMGTGSGNSPLHF.

The chain employs TRBV7-2 and TRBJ1-2; D is unclear. With 1 base removed from V and 1 base from J, the gap between germline ends came to 10 bases. The CDR3 length is 15 residues. The germline CDR1 and CDR2 sequences are SGHTA and FQGNSA. This chain's CDR3 is CASSLDSAFNYGYTF. The CDR3 DNA follows: TGTGCCAGCAGCTTAGATTCCGCATTTAACTATGGCTACACCTTC.

The chain carries TRBV18 and TRBJ2-2; D is ambiguous. V lost 3 bases and J lost 0, with 11 bases in between. The CDR3 has 16 residues. Looked up from germline, CDR1 is KGHSH and CDR2 is LQKENI. Here the CDR3 reads CASSPYRASNTGELFF. The CDR3 DNA follows: TGTGCCAGCTCACCCTATCGGGCGTCGAACACCGGGGAGCTGTTTTTT.

The V and J genes are TRBV6-6 and TRBJ1-2; 7 bases map to TRBD1. The CDR3 runs 13 residues. The V gene end was trimmed by 5 bases and the J gene end by 4 bases; junction bases not matched to a gene: 4. Germline lookup yields CDR1 MNHNY and CDR2 SVGAGI (reference sequence). This chain's CDR3 is CASSTRQGYGYTF. The DNA of the CDR3 is TGTGCCAGCAGTACCCGACAGGGCTATGGCTACACCTTC.

The J gene is TRBJ2-5, the V gene TRBV30; D remains ambiguous. Germline values: CDR1 GTSNPN, CDR2 SVGIG (reference sequence). The CDR3 has 13 amino acids. Trimming took 2 bases from V and 11 from J, leaving 18 bases between them. CDR3 in DNA: TGTGCCTGGAGTCCCGGGTCATCTATCCAGCAGTACTTC. This codes for CAWSPGSSIQQYF.

The chain is built from TRBV18 and TRBJ2-5; a possible D gene is TRBD1 (6 bases). The CDR3 contains 12 residues. Germline CDR1 is KGHSH and CDR2 is LQKENI. Trimming took 6 bases from V and 5 from J, leaving 10 bases between them. CDR3 bases: TGTGCCAGCTCGGGGGCACGGGAGACCCAGTACTTC. Its protein is CASSGARETQYF.

CDR3 region: CASSSRTGEVDGYTF. The CDR3 DNA sequence: TGTGCCAGCAGCTCCCGGACAGGGGAGGTAGATGGCTACACCTTC. The rearrangement uses TRBV7-2 and TRBJ1-2, with TRBD1 identical over 9 bases. CDR3 length equals 15 residues. Germline V gives CDR1 SGHTA, CDR2 FQGNSA. J was trimmed by 6 bases and V by 4 bases; bases with no gene match: 9.

The chain joins TRBV5-1 to TRBJ1-2; no clear D. CDR1 and CDR2 (germline): SGHRS, YFSETQ. The CDR3 extends over 14 amino acids. V lost 0 bases and J lost 6, with 12 bases in between. The chain's CDR3 is CASSLEDGLDGYTF. The CDR3 DNA reads as TGCGCCAGCAGCTTGGAAGACGGATTAGATGGCTACACCTTC.

This clone was found a few times. V is TRBV2 and J is TRBJ1-2; D gene ambiguous. With 3 bases removed from V and 3 bases from J, the gap between germline ends came to 8 bases. CDR3 length: 13 residues. CDR1 is SNHLY and CDR2 is FYNNEI in the germline V gene. CDR3 region: CASSDRLHYGYTF. The CDR3 DNA reads as TGTGCCAGCAGTGATCGGCTACACTATGGCTACACCTTC.

V usage is TRBV19 and J usage is TRBJ2-3, with D tentatively TRBD2 (6 bases). Germline loops: CDR1 LNHDA, CDR2 SQIVND (reference sequence). CDR3 size: 11 residues. CDR3 region: CAGGPADTQYF. As DNA, the CDR3 is TGTGCGGGGGGACCCGCAGATACGCAGTATTTT.

The V gene is TRBV2, the J gene TRBJ2-1, with TRBD2 matching over 11 bases. Germline V gene lookup returns CDR1 SNHLY and CDR2 FYNNEI. CDR3 length: 15 residues. With 6 bases clipped from V and 4 bases from J, the junction kept 5 bases outside the gene matches. The CDR3 DNA sequence: TGTGCCAGCAGGGCTAGCGGGGGGACGTACAATGAGCAGTTCTTC. This gives the protein CASRASGGTYNEQFF.

V and J are TRBV6-1 and TRBJ2-7, with TRBD2 identical over 9 bases. This CDR3 spans 16 amino acids. Per the germline V gene, CDR1 is MNHNS and CDR2 is SASEGT. J gave up 3 bases and V 1 base, and 7 bases lay outside the gene matches. DNA of the CDR3: TGTGCCAGCAGTGAAGGTAGCGGGGGCCGTGACTACGAGCAGTACTTC. Protein product: CASSEGSGGRDYEQYF.

The genes are TRBV7-6 and TRBJ1-5, with 7 bases matching TRBD1. The germline CDR1 and CDR2 sequences are SGHVS and FNYEAQ. The CDR3 loop spans 13 amino acids. The ends lost 4 bases at V and 7 bases at J; junction bases unmatched: 4. The CDR3 loop reads CASSSGGAQPQHF. CDR3 sequence (DNA): TGTGCCAGCAGCTCAGGGGGGGCCCAGCCCCAGCATTTT.

V is TRBV5-4 and J is TRBJ2-3; D remains ambiguous. The V gene lost 0 bases and the J gene lost 4 bases, with 9 bases spanning the gap. Germline V gene lookup returns CDR1 SGHNT and CDR2 YYREEE (reference sequence). The CDR3 sequence is 14 residues long. The CDR3 is CASSLDSPSDTQYF. The CDR3 bases are TGTGCCAGCAGCTTGGATAGCCCCTCAGATACGCAGTATTTT.

The rearrangement uses TRBV20-1 and TRBJ2-5; D remains ambiguous. The CDR3 is made up of 10 amino acids. Trimming took 5 bases from V and 5 from J, leaving 6 bases between them. The germline CDR1 and CDR2 sequences are DFQATT and SNEGSKA (reference sequence). CDR3 sequence reads: CSAASETQYF. The CDR3 coding sequence is TGCAGTGCTGCCTCCGAGACCCAGTACTTC.

This clone occurred a few times. The gene calls are TRBV19 and TRBJ1-6; D perhaps matches TRBD1 (6 bases). Germline CDR1 and CDR2: LNHDA and SQIVND (reference sequence). Trimming removed 7 bases from V and 7 bases from J, with 8 bases in between. The CDR3 is made up of 12 amino acids. For the CDR3, the DNA is TGTGCCAGTAACAGGGACAATTCACCCCTCCACTTT. Protein product: CASNRDNSPLHF.

Only one count was recorded for this clone. This chain uses TRBV19 with TRBJ2-3; TRBD2 matches 13 bases. The CDR3 is 17 amino acids. Trimming removed 5 bases from V and 3 bases from J; junction bases left unmatched: 8. CDR1 and CDR2 from the germline V gene are LNHDA and SQIVND (reference sequence). The CDR3 region has the DNA TGTGCCAGTAGTCTAACTACTAGCGGGGGGGCTACAGATACGCAGTATTTT. Translating gives CASSLTTSGGATDTQYF.

The V call is TRBV7-9, the J call TRBJ1-6, with D unclear. The germline V gene has CDR1 SEHNR and CDR2 FQNEAQ (reference sequence). The CDR3 sequence is 17 residues long. Trimming removed 1 base from V and 0 bases from J, with 10 bases in between. CDR3 residues: CASSLGTGSSYNSPLHF. DNA for the CDR3: TGTGCCAGCAGCTTAGGAACGGGAAGCTCCTATAATTCACCCCTCCACTTT.

The chain employs TRBV15 and TRBJ1-2; D ambiguous. Per the germline V gene, CDR1 is LNHNV and CDR2 is YYDKDF (reference sequence). V gave up 0 bases and J gave up 4 bases, with 9 bases separating them. The CDR3 consists of 14 residues. CDR3 protein: CATSRDYTTYGYTF. CDR3 DNA: TGTGCCACCAGCAGAGATTACACCACCTATGGCTACACCTTC. The full variable domain, in which reference TRBV15 and TRBJ1-2 provide the parts outside the CDR3, is DAMVIQNPRYQVTQFGKPVTLSCSQTLNHNVMYWYQQKSSQAPKLLFHYYDKDFNNEADTPDNFQSRRPNTSFCFLDIRSPGLGDTAMYLCATSRDYTTYGYTFGSGTRLTVV.